This T cell receptor beta chain was recovered during a study of breast tumors, draining lymph nodes, adjacent tissues. TCRdb called the multiplex PCR reads again in MiXCR, with one record for every CDR3 protein. The table includes some 100,000 distinct CDR3 sequences, 21% detected once. Samples came from axillary lymph nodes draining the breast cancer. This clonotype showed up many times. Its specificity is not known. The V gene's germline CDR1 is SGHNT and CDR2 YYREEE (reference sequence). Trimming removed 0 bases from V and 5 bases from J, with 21 bases in between. The CDR3 has 17 amino acids. General study results and limits: Tumors had less TCR diversity than lymph nodes, more than nontumor tissue.

The chain combines TRBV5-4 with TRBJ2-7, with a possible D match to TRBD2 (7 bases). The sequencing sample was made of axillary lymph node tissue. The sequence derives from a female donor with breast cancer. Some clones in this sample may be carry-over from other donors' samples. The DNA for the CDR3 is TGTGCCAGCAGCTTGGGCGGGGGACCGGGACAAAGCGACGAGCAGTACTTC. It is translated as CASSLGGGPGQSDEQYF.